This is a list of T cell receptor beta chains from one sample in a study of blood T cell repertoires in COVID-19. The table came from immunoSEQ multiplex PCR; TCRdb's copy has only in-frame clones and leaves some out. In the table there are over 140,000 clones, about 86% of which are singletons. Sequenced input: peripheral blood. These receptors came from a woman in her fifties or sixties with acute or convalescent COVID-19. Each CDR3 is given without its conserved first and last residue.

V gene	J gene	CDR3 protein
TRBV19	TRBJ1-6	ASRAGNSPLH
TRBV6-5	TRBJ1-5	ASIRGGGGNQPQH
TRBV4-1	TRBJ1-1	ASSLLPGLNTEAF
TRBV4-1	TRBJ2-5	ASSPRTGSKTQY
TRBV7-3	TRBJ2-7	ASSLKSQGEQY
TRBV30	TRBJ2-7	AWTRGRSYEQY
TRBV19	TRBJ2-2	ASIYGRGTTGELF
TRBV18	TRBJ1-1	ASSPPGLRNTEAF
TRBV30	TRBJ2-6	AWNSLSGLFSGANVLT
TRBV7-9	TRBJ2-1	ASSPRLAGGYNEQF
TRBV30	TRBJ1-1	AWSVRGLDRGQNTEAF
TRBV30	TRBJ2-7	AWRTSGIYEQY
TRBV30	TRBJ2-1	AWSRDSSGNEQF
TRBV18	TRBJ2-7	ASSAGDGIEQY
TRBV7-9	TRBJ2-5	ASSPWTGRQTQY
TRBV27	TRBJ2-6	ASRGNTGAPWANVLT
TRBV23-1	TRBJ1-6	ASSPRVEGSPLH